What follows are 4 T cell receptor beta chains derived from one specimen sequenced in a study of T cells in localized non-small cell lung cancer. TCRdb keeps only in-frame clones here, not all; method: immunoSEQ multiplex PCR. The sample includes approximately 100,000 clones, just over 90% of them seen just once. Sequenced here: PBMCs, sampled before any cancer treatment. All receptors come from a woman aged 35-75 years with stage II squamous cell lung carcinoma.

The rearrangement links TRBV7-8 to TRBJ2-6; D not certain. The CDR3 contains 16 residues. Germline V gene lookup returns CDR1 SGHVS and CDR2 FQNEAQ. V dropped 1 base and J dropped 0 bases, with 7 bases sitting between them. The CDR3 coding sequence is TGTGCCAGCAGCTTAGGTCTTGGCTCTGGGGCCAACGTCCTGACTTTC. It encodes CASSLGLGSGANVLTF.

The genes are TRBV2 and TRBJ2-5; tentatively, D is TRBD2 (8 bases). This CDR3 contains 15 residues. Per germline, CDR1 SNHLY and CDR2 FYNNEI. V dropped 7 bases and J dropped 9 bases, with 24 bases sitting between them. CDR3 residues: CASISGTAGAGAQYF. Here the CDR3 DNA reads TGTGCCAGCATTTCTGGGACAGCGGGAGCCGGGGCCCAGTACTTC.

The J gene is TRBJ1-2, the V gene TRBV5-1, with no clear D. The CDR3 runs 14 residues. V shed 3 bases and J shed 4 bases, with 13 bases lying between them. Germline values: CDR1 SGHRS, CDR2 YFSETQ. CDR3 sequence: CASSSRTGSYGYTF. The CDR3 bases are TGCGCCAGCAGCTCTAGGACGGGCTCCTATGGCTACACCTTC.

This chain's CDR3 is CASSFRRGQGYTF. CDR3 sequence (DNA): TGTGCCAGCAGCTTTCGCAGGGGGCAAGGCTACACCTTC. V usage is TRBV5-4 and J usage is TRBJ1-2; 8 bases agree with TRBD1. CDR1 and CDR2 from the germline V gene are SGHNT and YYREEE (reference sequence). Unmatched junction bases numbered 5, after V lost 2 bases and J lost 8 bases. There are 13 residues in the CDR3.